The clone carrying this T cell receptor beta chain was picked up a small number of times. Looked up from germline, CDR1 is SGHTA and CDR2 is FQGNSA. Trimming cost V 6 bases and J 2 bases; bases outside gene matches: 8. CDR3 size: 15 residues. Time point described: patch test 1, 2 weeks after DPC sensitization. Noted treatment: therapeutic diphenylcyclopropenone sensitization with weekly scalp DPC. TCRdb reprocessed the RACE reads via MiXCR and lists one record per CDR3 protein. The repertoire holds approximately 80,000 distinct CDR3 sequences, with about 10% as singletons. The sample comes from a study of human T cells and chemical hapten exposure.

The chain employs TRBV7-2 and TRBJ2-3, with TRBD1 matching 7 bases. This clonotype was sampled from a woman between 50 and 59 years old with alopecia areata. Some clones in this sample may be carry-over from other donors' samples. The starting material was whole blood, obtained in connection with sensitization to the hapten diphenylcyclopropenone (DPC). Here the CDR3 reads CASRPTGVVTDTQYF. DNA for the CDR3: TGTGCCAGCAGACCTACAGGGGTTGTCACAGATACGCAGTATTTT.